This T cell receptor (beta chain) was captured in a study of blood T cell repertoires in COVID-19. Study overall: Sample material is recorded as cDNA or gDNA derived from T cells, B-cell-depleted T cells, or PBMCs.

TCRdb's copy holds only in-frame clones and misses some; the assay was immunoSEQ multiplex PCR. Of under 200,000 clones listed, around 83% are singletons. Looked up from germline, CDR1 is SGHDN and CDR2 is FVKESK. V was shortened by 0 bases and J by 11 bases, with 7 bases between the two germline ends. The CDR3 is 12 amino acids. The chain combines TRBV14 with TRBJ1-4; D gene uncertain. The clonotype comes from a woman of 80 years or more in a cohort sampled during active or convalescent COVID-19. Sequenced: peripheral blood. The CDR3 is CASSQDWAKLFF. The DNA for the CDR3 is TGTGCCAGCAGCCAAGATTGGGCGAAACTGTTTTTT.